This TCR beta chain emerged from a study of cytomegalovirus exposure and HLA in healthy donors. On this clone itself: The antigen remains undetermined.

CDR3 length equals 15 residues. V dropped 4 bases and J dropped 4 bases, with 16 bases sitting between them. In germline, CDR1 is MNHEY, CDR2 SVGAGI. Both 60 Vbeta primers and 13 Jbeta primers went into the PCR. The method was immunoSEQ multiplex PCR; TCRdb's version includes in-frame clones alone and lacks a portion of them. The repertoire holds under 200,000 clones, 80% seen once, with under 6% in the top ten. Study results and caveats: Associated with HLA alleles at 0.05 false discovery rate in a later analysis were approximately 17,000 TCR beta sequences. A later analysis found most CMV-associated TCR beta chains apparently HLA-restricted.

This clonotype was obtained from a woman aged 45-65 years in good health and CMV-seropositive. The rearrangement joins TRBV6-5 to TRBJ2-5; D is possibly TRBD2 (5 bases). The material sequenced was PBMCs. In nucleotides, the CDR3 is TGTGCCAGCAGTTCGGTGCGGGTAGGCCCAGAGACCCAGTACTTC. Residues: CASSSVRVGPETQYF.